This T cell receptor beta chain was captured in a study of T-cell reconstitution after alpha-beta-depleted transplantation in children (dated by TCRdb to 2016 to 2018). About the full investigation: Using TCR repertoire profiling, the study followed T-cell immune reconstitution in a quantitative way in children after TCRalphabeta/CD19-depleted allogeneic hematopoietic cell transplantation. Study-wide conclusions, independent of this receptor: In some patients, the high TCRbeta diversity seen at day 60 was put down to recipient T cells and intrathymic progenitors that had survived conditioning. Over subsequent months, a decline in hyperexpanded clone frequencies was noted, and after one year, T-cell counts and TCRbeta diversity were mostly ascribed to newly produced T cells. About two months after transplant, the apparently early recovery of alphabetaT-cell counts reportedly depended on just several hundred clones that had expanded rapidly and came from non-depleted graft cells.

The sample holds many counts of this clonotype. Its antigen target is currently unknown. No much larger clonotype is one base removed from it; base qualities were not supplied. This sample's treatment or condition label indicates: allogeneic hematopoietic cell transplantation with graft depleted of TCRalphabeta T cells and CD19 B cells. The transplant recipients were children given TCRalphabeta/CD19-depleted allogeneic hematopoietic cell grafts. The method was PCR. The instrument given in TCRdb is Illumina HiSeq 2500. TCR libraries were prepared with molecular barcoding, using unique molecular identifiers to normalize TCRbeta repertoire quantification. TCRdb reprocessing: public reads trimmed at Q25 with fastp, clones called with MiXCR, in-frame beta chains kept. Rows are combined by CDR3 protein, so each entry shows the most common genes and DNA. The table for this sample lists under 300,000 distinct CDR3 sequences; approximately 10% of them were counted only once. The ten largest clones add up to 20% to 30% of the sample.

This specimen was peripheral blood, taken 180 days after TCRalphabeta/CD19-depleted stem cell transplant. The TCR sequence derives from a male patient between 2 and 9 years old who had a stem cell transplant for chronic granulomatous disease, so the T cells may come from the graft donor.

Here is the DNA: TGCAGTGCTAGAGATCCCCAGGGGCAGTACTTC. The encoded protein is CSARDPQGQYF. The chain links TRBV20-1 with TRBJ2-7; D gene: possibly TRBD1, on 5 matching bases. CDR1 and CDR2 (DFQATT, SNEGSKA) derive from the germline V gene (reference sequence). V and J are truncated by 0 bases and 9 bases respectively, leaving an intervening sequence of 9 bases. The CDR3 has 11 amino acids, counting the end cysteine and phenylalanine. Here the CDR3 DNA is all that survives: 33 bases in frame from base 1.